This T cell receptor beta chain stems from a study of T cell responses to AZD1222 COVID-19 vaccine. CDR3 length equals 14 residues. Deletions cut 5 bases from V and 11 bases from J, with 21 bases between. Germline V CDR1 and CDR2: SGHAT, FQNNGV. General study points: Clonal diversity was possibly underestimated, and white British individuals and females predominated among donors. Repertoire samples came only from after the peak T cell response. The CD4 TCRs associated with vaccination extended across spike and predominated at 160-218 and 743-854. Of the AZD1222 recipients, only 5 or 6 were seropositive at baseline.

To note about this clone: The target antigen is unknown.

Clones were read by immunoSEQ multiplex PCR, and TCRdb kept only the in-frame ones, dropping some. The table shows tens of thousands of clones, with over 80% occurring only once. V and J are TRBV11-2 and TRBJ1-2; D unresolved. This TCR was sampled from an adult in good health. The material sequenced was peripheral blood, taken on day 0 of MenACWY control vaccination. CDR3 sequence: CASSLPGAREAYTF. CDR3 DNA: TGTGCCAGCAGCCTTCCGGGCGCCCGGGAAGCTTACACCTTC.